This entry is about one T cell receptor beta chain. This specimen comes from a study of shared clonotypes between healthy human individuals. About the research overall: Per donor, three plates held CD4 naive cells, three held CD4 memory, two held CD8 naive and one held CD8 memory.

Trimming left V 4 bases short and J 6 bases short, with 11 bases between. The germline V gene has CDR1 SGHRS and CDR2 YFSETQ. The CDR3 length is 12 residues. Sequenced by immunoSEQ multiplex PCR; TCRdb stores in-frame clones only, minus some. The table shows under 2,500,000 clones, with around 95% occurring only once. Material: naive CD4+ T cells sorted from blood. Regarding subset: CD45RA+ positively selected. The chain links TRBV5-1 to TRBJ2-7; D gene ambiguous. This clonotype was sampled from a man aged 18 to 29 in good health. CDR3: CASSLDFSEQYF. The CDR3 DNA reads as TGCGCCAGCAGCCTGGATTTTTCCGAGCAGTACTTC.